Reported below is one T cell receptor beta chain. Its cognate antigen is unknown. The CDR3 spans 13 residues. V was shortened by 0 bases and J by 7 bases, with 7 bases between the two germline ends. The V gene's germline CDR1 is LGHNA and CDR2 YSLEER. This sample stems from a study of PD-1 blockade in classical Hodgkin lymphoma. General study findings and limits: A significant rise in TCR diversity was seen by C4D1 for CD4+ cells but not for CD8+ cells. A reduction in baseline TCR diversity was reportedly seen in newly diagnosed patients relative to healthy donors.

All the patients suffered relapse after autologous stem cell transplantation, and brentuximab vedotin exposure differed. Measured with immunoSEQ multiplex PCR; TCRdb has only the in-frame clones, and not every one. The sample shows 24,000 or so clones, roughly 75% of them seen only once. This clonotype was sampled from a human donor with classical Hodgkin lymphoma. The source was peripheral blood mononuclear cells (PBMCs), collected before the second cycle of nivolumab. The rearrangement uses TRBV4-3 and TRBJ1-5; D call uncertain. CDR3 in amino acids: CASSQDLEQPQHF. The CDR3 region has the DNA TGCGCCAGCAGCCAAGATCTCGAACAGCCCCAGCATTTT.